This T cell receptor (gamma chain) was recorded in a study of Vδ1+ human thymocytes (dated by TCRdb to 2016 to 2018). Looking at the study overall: mRNA-level TRG and TRD CDR3 repertoires of highly purified Vdelta1+ thymocytes from young children were characterised as a data resource. Earlier work had validated the multiplex-based CDR3 amplicon strategy against 5'RACE-based methods for generating CDR3 amplicons.

On the study overall, not on this receptor specifically: Because no clustering by age or sex was observed, donors were not stratified by these variables in the analyses. Unlike the oligoclonal repertoires in peripheral blood, the thymic TRG and TRD repertoires appeared highly polyclonal, with Gaussian CDR3 length distributions. Many TRG clonotypes were shared between donors (up to about 7x10^3), whereas TRD repertoires were essentially private (max roughly 120 shared). Because unexpected Vdelta2 sequences could lead to misinterpretation of bulk repertoire data, the authors recommended using highly purified populations and single-cell validation. About 20% of thymic TRD sequences were found to be Vdelta2 (and few were Vdelta3) despite high sort purity, in contrast to peripheral blood Vdelta1+ controls.

The V end gives up 6 bases and the J end 0 bases, leaving 22 bases in the junction not matched to a gene. There are 20 amino acids in the CDR3, from cysteine to phenylalanine inclusive. Only the CDR3 portion is preserved as DNA: 60 bases, with reading frame beginning at the first base. CDR1 is given as EGSTGY and CDR2 as YDSYTSSV, both from the germline V gene. RNA extraction was performed with the RNeasy mini kit, and reverse transcription was done with Superscript III. CDR3 amplicons were generated by multiplex PCR with pooled V-gene forward primers and a constant-region reverse primer carrying Illumina adaptor overhangs. After gel purification, amplicons were indexed with Nextera index primers over about 8 extra PCR cycles and were then purified with AMPure XP beads. The libraries were sequenced on an Illumina MiSeq using paired-end 250 bp reads, dual indexing and an approximately 20% PhiX spike-in. The published analysis was carried out like this. Reads were quality checked with FastQC, and TRG read pairs were merged with ea-utils fastq-join. Annotation of sequences was performed with IMGT/HighV-QUEST, only productive sequences with unambiguous V-gene assignment were retained, and clonotypes were defined by identical CDR3 sequence. For downstream analysis, the tools were VDJtools 1.1.1, tcR 2.2.3, Treemap and vegan Shannon diversity in R 3.4.4. Clone calls in TCRdb were regenerated from the public reads with CATT, after which identical DNA sequences shared one row. The V and J calls follow TCRdb's processing rather than the paper's. This sample has tens of thousands of gamma-chain clones in its table, and about an eighth of those were observed once. Jointly, the top ten make up under 2% of the sample.

Thymic samples were depleted of alphabeta T cells, then CD3+ TCRVdelta1+ TCRVdelta2- thymocytes were FACS-sorted. Sorted Vdelta1+ thymocyte purity ranged from roughly 97% to 99.6%. The thymic specimens were obtained from roughly eight paediatric patients, aged about 5 days to 17 months, who were having corrective cardiac surgery. After the thymic tissue was dispersed, mononuclear cells were isolated using a Histopaque-1077 density gradient. The staining antibodies were anti-TCRVdelta1 clone TS8.2, anti-TCRVdelta2 clone B6, anti-CD3 clone HIT3a and anti-TCRalphabeta clone IP26. Details on this clone: Its target antigen remains unknown. No much larger clonotype is one base removed from it; base qualities were not supplied.

Sequenced material: Vdelta1+ gamma-delta thymocytes from the thymus. The cell subset or site label here, explained by the study, means: FACS-sorted CD3+ TCRalphabeta- TCRVdelta1+ TCRVdelta2- thymocytes. Recombination connected TRGV4 to TRGJP2. The receptor was isolated from a child under two years old who had congenital heart surgery. The CDR3 protein: CATWNWGPGFVYSSDWIKTF. The DNA is TGTGCCACCTGGAACTGGGGCCCGGGGTTTGTATATAGTAGTGATTGGATCAAGACGTTT.